One T cell receptor beta chain is described in this entry. As yet, its antigen is unknown. The sample is drawn from a study of Ad26.COV2.S vaccination and SARS-CoV-2 variants. Study information: Once, or twice with 56 days between doses, Ad26.COV2.S was given intramuscularly. The study's findings and limits: Vaccinated and placebo-treated recipients had similar non-spike TCR breadth.

V was pared by 5 bases and J by 2 bases, with 5 bases of the junction left unmatched. The CDR3 is made up of 15 amino acids. The germline CDR1 and CDR2 sequences are SGHTA and FQGNSA. Libraries were prepared by immunoSEQ multiplex PCR; TCRdb keeps only in-frame clonotypes and omits some of them. Of about 350,000 clones detected, 80% to 90% appear once; the ten largest clones hold roughly 10%. Treatment denoted: roughly 19 received Ad26.COV2.S at low or high dose, single or two shots; 5 received placebo; per-sample allocation not given. Sampling happened 63 days after the first vaccine or placebo injection.

Material: peripheral blood, obtained in a trial of Ad26.COV2.S vaccine versus placebo. The sequence was collected from a person between 18 and 59 years old who received the Ad26.COV2.S COVID-19 vaccine or a placebo. This sequence joins TRBV7-2 and TRBJ1-2; 10 bases fit TRBD1. CDR3 bases: TGTGCCAGCAGCCCAGGACAGGGGGGAAACTATGGCTACACCTTC. Amino acids: CASSPGQGGNYGYTF.